These T cell receptor beta chains were read from a single sample in a study of identical twins. TCRdb redid the calling of the 5' RACE reads with MiXCR, one entry per CDR3 protein. The top ten clones hold 4.5% to 5.5% of a sample with over 200,000 distinct CDR3 sequences, approximately 9% of them seen once. Sequencing was performed on memory (CD45RO+) T cells sorted from blood. These receptor sequences come from a woman younger than 35 in good health. The CDR3 runs from the conserved cysteine through the conserved F or W. The D gene is left open where the match is weak. Some rows mark clone size as missing; the rest say once, few, many or name a class of expanded clone.

TRBJ2-3 | few | TRBD2 | TRBV7-8 | TGTGCCAGTACCGGGACTAGCCTTGGAGATACGCAGTATTTT | CASTGTSLGDTQYF
TRBJ1-3 | many | - | TRBV20-1 | TGCAGTGCTAGAGTACCGGGAAACACCATATATTTT | CSARVPGNTIYF
TRBJ2-2 | many | - | TRBV4-3 | TGCGCCAGCAGCCAAGATTCCAGTCCCGGGGAGCTGTTTTTT | CASSQDSSPGELFF
TRBJ2-7 | - | TRBD1 | TRBV6-5 | TGTGCCAGCAGTTACCGATTGGGTGGGACAGGGTACCAACTGTACGAGCAGTACTTC | CASSYRLGGTGYQLYEQYF
TRBJ2-1 | few | - | TRBV10-3 | TGTGCCATCAGCAATAGCGGTTGGTCCTACAATGAGCAGTTCTTC | CAISNSGWSYNEQFF
TRBJ2-7 | few | - | TRBV20-1 | TGCAGTGCTAGAGCGCAGGGTTCCTACGAGCAGTACTTC | CSARAQGSYEQYF
TRBJ2-1 | many | TRBD1 | TRBV20-1 | TGCAGTGCCACCCGGGACAGGGGGAGGGAGCAGTTCTTC | CSATRDRGREQFF
TRBJ2-3 | - | TRBD2 | TRBV7-8 | TGTGCCAGCAGCCCTATCCCCCCGGCGGGGGCAGATACGCAGTATTTT | CASSPIPPAGADTQYF
TRBJ2-2 | many | TRBD2 | TRBV5-1 | TGCGCCAGCAGCACACCTAGCGGATCTAACACCGGGGAGCTGTTTTTT | CASSTPSGSNTGELFF
TRBJ1-2 | - | TRBD1 | TRBV6-2/TRBV6-3 | TGTGCCAGCAGTTACTCAGGGACAGATGGCTACACCTTC | CASSYSGTDGYTF
TRBJ2-7 | few | - | TRBV5-1 | TGCGCCAGCAGCTTGACGGATGGGTACGAGCAGTACTTC | CASSLTDGYEQYF
TRBJ2-4 | many | - | TRBV15 | TGTGCCACCAGCAGAGGAGGGTCTGGGGTCAAAAACATTCAGTACTTC | CATSRGGSGVKNIQYF
TRBJ2-1 | few | - | TRBV27 | TGTGCCAGCACCGCTAGCGTGAGCCCAAGAGAGCAGTTCTTC | CASTASVSPREQFF
TRBJ2-7 | few | - | TRBV20-1 | TGCAGTGCTACGCCGGGGACCCAAGCCTACGAGCAGTACTTC | CSATPGTQAYEQYF
TRBJ2-5 | many | - | TRBV20-1 | TGCAGTGCTTTGTTTCTCGGAGAGACCCAGTACTTC | CSALFLGETQYF
TRBJ1-1 | many | - | TRBV2 | TGTGCCAGCAGAGGACAGCCAAACACTGAAGCTTTCTTT | CASRGQPNTEAFF
TRBJ1-5 | - | - | TRBV7-6 | TGTGCCAGCGCCCCGGGGGGCCATCAGCCCCAGCATTTT | CASAPGGHQPQHF
TRBJ1-6 | few | - | TRBV5-5 | TGTGCCAGCAGCCGCCGGGACACCCGAAATTCACCCCTCCACTTT | CASSRRDTRNSPLHF
TRBJ1-5 | - | - | TRBV5-1 | TGCGCCAGCAGCTTATCGCACTCTGGGCAGCCCCAGCATTTT | CASSLSHSGQPQHF
TRBJ2-2 | few | TRBD2 | TRBV7-3 | TGTGCCAGCAGCTTAACGTCACTAGCGGGAGGACCGGCCGGGGAGCTGTTTTTT | CASSLTSLAGGPAGELFF
TRBJ2-7 | - | - | TRBV2 | TGTGCCAGCAGGGCCCAGGGGGGAAGCCACGAGCAGTACTTC | CASRAQGGSHEQYF
TRBJ1-2 | few | - | TRBV18 | TGTGCCAGCTCACCAGGGGCCTTGGGCTACACCTTC | CASSPGALGYTF
TRBJ1-1 | many | - | TRBV29-1 | TGCAGCGTTGACGGGACACCGAACACTGAAGCTTTCTTT | CSVDGTPNTEAFF
TRBJ2-7 | many | - | TRBV5-1 | TGCGCCAGCAGCTTTTCCCTTCAGCGCGAGCAGTACTTC | CASSFSLQREQYF
TRBJ2-1 | many | - | TRBV20-1 | TGCAGTGCTAGAGTGGGCGGCTACAATGAGCAGTTCTTC | CSARVGGYNEQFF
TRBJ1-1 | many | - | TRBV12-3/TRBV12-4 | TGTGCCAGCAGAATGAACACTGAAGCTTTCTTT | CASRMNTEAFF
TRBJ2-7 | few | TRBD2 | TRBV29-1 | TGCAGCGTCAAAGGGGGGACTAGCGGCTCCTACGAGCAGTACTTC | CSVKGGTSGSYEQYF
TRBJ2-7 | many | - | TRBV21-1 | TGTGCCAGCAGATTAACCCAGACTAGCGGGCGGGTAAGCAGGCAGTACTTC | CASRLTQTSGRVSRQYF
TRBJ1-2 | few | - | TRBV18 | TGTGCCAGCTCATCGGACTGGGAGGATAACTATGGCTACACCTTC | CASSSDWEDNYGYTF
TRBJ2-7 | few | - | TRBV2 | TGTGCCAGCAGGGTGGGCAGAGGATACGAGCAGTACTTC | CASRVGRGYEQYF
TRBJ2-7 | many | - | TRBV12-3/TRBV12-4 | TGTGCCAGCAGCCCCAGGGTCGGCGGGGGCGATCTCAGTGAGCAGTACTTC | CASSPRVGGGDLSEQYF